The present T cell receptor (beta chain) was sequenced within a study of CD8 T cells in Susac syndrome. About the research overall: Blood was drawn from patients with Susac syndrome. At that point, they were therapy-naive, on corticosteroids, or on intravenous immunoglobulin alone. Study-level results: The study recognized that its TCR sequencing and HLA analysis covered a relatively small number of individuals.

RNA was extracted with the RNeasy kit, and a quantity of about 0.5 to 1 ug was reverse transcribed using random hexamers. TCRdb itself ran the immunoSEQ multiplex PCR reads through MiXCR, one entry per CDR3 protein. This repertoire shows about 75,000 distinct CDR3 sequences, approximately 95% found once; its top ten account for approximately 0.49%. On this clonotype itself: The target antigen is unknown.

In contrast to the negatively isolated CD8+ and CD4+ T cells, TEMRA cells were FACS-enriched. The sequence derives from a human donor with Susac syndrome. Input material: CD8+ T cells from PBMCs.

The CDR3 sequence is CSARPGAGQGLSPLHF. In nucleotides, the CDR3 is TGCAGTGCTAGACCCGGGGCGGGACAGGGGCTTTCACCCCTCCACTTT. The chain has TRBV20-1 and TRBJ1-6, with 10 bases lining up with TRBD1. Germline-derived CDR1 and CDR2 are DFQATT and SNEGSKA (reference sequence). V shed 2 bases, J shed 9 bases, and the junction held 10 bases outside the gene matches. The CDR3 consists of 16 residues.